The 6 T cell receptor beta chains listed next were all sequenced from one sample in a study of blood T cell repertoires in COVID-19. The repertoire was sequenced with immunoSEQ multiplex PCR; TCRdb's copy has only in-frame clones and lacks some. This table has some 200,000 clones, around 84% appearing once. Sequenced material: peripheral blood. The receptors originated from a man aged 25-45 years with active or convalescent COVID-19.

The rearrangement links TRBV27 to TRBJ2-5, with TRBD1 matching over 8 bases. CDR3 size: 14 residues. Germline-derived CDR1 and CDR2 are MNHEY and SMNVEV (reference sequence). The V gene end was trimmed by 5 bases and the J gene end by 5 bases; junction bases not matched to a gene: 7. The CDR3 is CASSRPGQEETQYF. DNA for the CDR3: TGTGCCAGCAGTCGTCCGGGACAGGAGGAGACCCAGTACTTC.

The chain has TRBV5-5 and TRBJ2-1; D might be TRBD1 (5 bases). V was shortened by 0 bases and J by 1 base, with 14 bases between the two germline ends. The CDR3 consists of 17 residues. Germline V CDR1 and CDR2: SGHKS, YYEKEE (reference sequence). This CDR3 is CASSLDLGQGSYNEQFF. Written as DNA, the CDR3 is TGTGCCAGCAGCTTGGATTTGGGGCAGGGTTCCTACAATGAGCAGTTCTTC.

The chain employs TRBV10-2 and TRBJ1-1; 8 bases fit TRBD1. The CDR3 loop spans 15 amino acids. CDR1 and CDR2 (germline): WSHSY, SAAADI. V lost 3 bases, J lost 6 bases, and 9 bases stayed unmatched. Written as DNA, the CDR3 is TGCGCCAGCAGTGACCGACAGGGGAGGAATTCTGAAGCTTTCTTT. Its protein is CASSDRQGRNSEAFF.

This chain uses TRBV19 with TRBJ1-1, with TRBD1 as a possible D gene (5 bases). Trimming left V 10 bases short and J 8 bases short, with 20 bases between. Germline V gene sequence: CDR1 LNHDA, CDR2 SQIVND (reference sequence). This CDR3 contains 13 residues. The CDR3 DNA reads TGTGCCACCGAACCCTCCTTTAACAGGGAAGCTTTCTTT. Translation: CATEPSFNREAFF. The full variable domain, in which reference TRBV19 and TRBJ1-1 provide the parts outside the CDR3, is DGGITQSPKYLFRKEGQNVTLSCEQNLNHDAMYWYRQDPGQGLRLIYYSQIVNDFQKGDIAEGYSVSREKKESFPLTVTSAQKNPTAFYLCATEPSFNREAFFGQGTRLTVV.

The chain's CDR3 is CAWSARGLVVNEQFF. CDR3 nucleotide sequence: TGTGCCTGGAGTGCAAGGGGACTGGTGGTAAATGAGCAGTTCTTC. The chain carries TRBV30 and TRBJ2-1, with D possibly TRBD2 on 6 matching bases. From germline, CDR1 is GTSNPN and CDR2 SVGIG (reference sequence). V lost 1 base, J lost 7 bases, and 17 bases lay in between. This CDR3 has 15 residues.

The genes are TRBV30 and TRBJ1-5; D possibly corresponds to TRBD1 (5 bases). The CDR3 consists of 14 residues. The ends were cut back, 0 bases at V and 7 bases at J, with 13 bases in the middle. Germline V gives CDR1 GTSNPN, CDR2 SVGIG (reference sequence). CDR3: CAWSVHPGGQPQHF. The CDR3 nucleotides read TGTGCCTGGAGTGTACATCCGGGGGGGCAGCCCCAGCATTTT.